Following are 14 T cell receptor beta chains from one sample sequenced in a study of regulatory T cells in long-lasting Graves disease. Construction of TCR beta libraries relied on iRepertoire HTBI primers and on Arm-PCR targeting CDR3 regions. Via MiXCR, TCRdb re-called the multiplex PCR reads, giving one row per CDR3 protein. The sample includes 550,000 to 600,000 distinct CDR3 sequences, about 15% of them seen just once. Documented time point: newly diagnosed GD, antithyroid drugs for less than 3 months. Isolated PBMC RNA provided the starting material for the TCR library. This same sample was also taken into another study, of T cells in Graves' hyperthyroidism and ophthalmopathy.

The source material was peripheral blood mononuclear cells (PBMCs), sampled at new diagnosis, from a patient treated with antithyroid drugs. These receptors all come from a man younger than 35 with Graves disease.

The chain carries TRBV3-1 and TRBJ2-5; D unclear. The CDR3 spans 19 residues. Trimming pared 1 base from V and 3 bases from J, leaving 24 bases between. Per the germline V gene, CDR1 is LGHDT and CDR2 is YNNKEL (reference sequence). CDR3 region: CASSQGPLDSAGREETQYF. CDR3 DNA sequence: TGTGCCAGCAGCCAAGGGCCCCTAGACTCCGCCGGACGTGAAGAGACCCAGTACTTC.

This clonotype was picked up a small number of times. The chain combines TRBV20-1 with TRBJ2-5; D could derive from TRBD1 or TRBD2 (5 bases each). V lost 4 bases and J 2 bases, leaving 14 bases between the germline ends. There are 14 residues in the CDR3. Per the germline V gene, CDR1 is DFQATT and CDR2 is SNEGSKA (reference sequence). This CDR3 reads CSATREGIQETQYF. CDR3 coding DNA: TGCAGTGCTACTCGCGAGGGGATTCAAGAGACCCAGTACTTC.

This clonotype showed up many times. This chain links TRBV6-1 with TRBJ2-5; D is unclear. Germline CDR1 and CDR2: MNHNS and SASEGT. The V end lost 7 bases, the J end lost 4 bases, and 10 bases lay between the germline ends. The CDR3 is 12 residues long. The CDR3 sequence is CASTPRGETQYF. In nucleotides, the CDR3 is TGTGCCAGCACGCCCCGAGGAGAGACCCAGTACTTC.

V and J are TRBV19 and TRBJ2-7; 8 bases are shared with TRBD2. The CDR3 has 14 residues. The V segment lost 3 bases and the J segment 6 bases; nucleotides outside the gene matches: 7. Germline V gene lookup returns CDR1 LNHDA and CDR2 SQIVND (reference sequence). CDR3 sequence reads: CASSISAGVSEQYF. The CDR3 region has the DNA TGTGCCAGTAGTATTTCAGCGGGAGTCTCCGAGCAGTACTTC.

This clonotype showed up just a few times. The chain joins TRBV10-3 to TRBJ2-7; TRBD1 is a possible D gene (6 bases). V shed 3 bases and J shed 4 bases, with 13 bases lying between them. Germline loops: CDR1 ENHRY, CDR2 SYGVKD. The CDR3 covers 14 residues. In nucleotides, the CDR3 is TGTGCCATCAGTGAACAGGGAGTAGGTTACGAGCAGTACTTC. Protein product: CAISEQGVGYEQYF.

The sample holds many counts of this clonotype. This chain links TRBV3-1 with TRBJ2-7, with D perhaps being TRBD1 or TRBD2 (5 bases each). The CDR3 has 13 amino acids. V was shortened by 4 bases and J by 7 bases, with 14 bases between the two germline ends. Germline CDR1 is LGHDT and CDR2 is YNNKEL (reference sequence). This CDR3 reads CASSRGTLGEQYF. The CDR3 DNA reads as TGTGCCAGCAGCCGAGGGACCCTCGGGGAGCAGTACTTC.

CDR3 nucleotide sequence: TGCGCCAGCAGCTTAGGAGCGGGCAGGGTCCAAGAGACCCAGTACTTC. Translated, it gives CASSLGAGRVQETQYF. V usage is TRBV5-1 and J usage is TRBJ2-5; D may be TRBD2 (6 bases). Trimming pared 2 bases from V and 1 base from J, leaving 15 bases between. Germline V gene sequence: CDR1 SGHRS, CDR2 YFSETQ. The CDR3 consists of 16 residues.

The chain recombines TRBV5-1 with TRBJ2-1, with 8 bases fitting TRBD2. The V segment lost 0 bases and the J segment 4 bases; nucleotides outside the gene matches: 6. The CDR3 sequence is 16 residues long. The germline V gene has CDR1 SGHRS and CDR2 YFSETQ. The CDR3 DNA reads as TGCGCCAGCAGCTTGGGGGGGTCGGGAGGGTACAATGAGCAGTTCTTC. It is translated as CASSLGGSGGYNEQFF.

The V and J genes are TRBV7-9 and TRBJ2-7, with TRBD1 matching 8 bases. The ends lost 5 bases at V and 6 bases at J; junction bases unmatched: 12. The germline V gene has CDR1 SEHNR and CDR2 FQNEAQ (reference sequence). There are 15 residues in the CDR3. The CDR3 sequence is CASSPPVDRGSEQYF. The DNA of the CDR3 is TGTGCCAGCAGCCCCCCGGTCGACAGGGGCTCCGAGCAGTACTTC.

This clonotype showed up many times. This rearrangement joins TRBV20-1 to TRBJ2-7, with D perhaps TRBD1 or TRBD2 (5 bases each). Per germline, CDR1 DFQATT and CDR2 SNEGSKA (reference sequence). There are 12 residues in the CDR3. Trimming left V 3 bases short and J 2 bases short, with 8 bases between. CDR3 DNA sequence: TGCAGTGCTAGTCGGGGCACCTACGAGCAGTACTTC. This encodes CSASRGTYEQYF.

V is TRBV4-1 and J is TRBJ2-7, with 8 bases lining up with TRBD1. V shed 2 bases and J 2 bases; nucleotides not matched to a gene: 5. Germline CDR1 MGHRA, CDR2 YSYEKL. The CDR3 totals 15 residues. The CDR3: CASSQQGARTYEQYF. The CDR3, as DNA: TGCGCCAGCAGCCAACAGGGGGCCAGGACCTACGAGCAGTACTTC.

This clonotype was seen ten or more times. The rearrangement joins TRBV6-2 or TRBV6-3 to TRBJ2-5, with D perhaps TRBD1 (6 bases). V lost 5 bases, J lost 1 base, and 14 bases lay in between. The CDR3 totals 15 residues. Germline V CDR1 and CDR2: MNHEY, SVGEGT. CDR3 nucleotides: TGTGCCAGCAGTCGCACAGGGTACGGCCAAGAGACCCAGTACTTC. Translation gives CASSRTGYGQETQYF.

The genes are TRBV29-1 and TRBJ2-2, with D perhaps given as TRBD1 or TRBD2 (6 bases each). This CDR3 has 16 residues. V lost 1 base and J lost 0, with 12 bases in between. Germline V gene lookup returns CDR1 SQVTM and CDR2 ANQGSEA. The CDR3 DNA follows: TGCAGCGTTGAAGGGGGGGCGGGAACGAACACCGGGGAGCTGTTTTTT. This sequence encodes CSVEGGAGTNTGELFF.

This clonotype was found many times. The V gene is TRBV20-1, the J gene TRBJ2-5; 8 bases match TRBD2. The CDR3 covers 19 residues. Trimming removed 5 bases from V and 2 bases from J; junction bases left unmatched: 22. CDR1 and CDR2 from the germline V gene are DFQATT and SNEGSKA (reference sequence). Written as DNA, the CDR3 is TGCAGTGCTCCCGGCCTCCGGGGTGAGCGGGAGTCGAAGCAAGAGACCCAGTACTTC. It yields the protein CSAPGLRGERESKQETQYF.